This passage covers 19 T cell receptor beta chains from one sample sequenced in a study of technical replicates of blood from several donors. Clones were sequenced by immunoSEQ multiplex PCR, and TCRdb holds only the in-frame ones, with some missing. The sample carries some 14,000 clones, around 80% recorded once. Sample: PBMCs. Receptor source: a human donor in good health.

In this sample, this clone turned up once. The V call is TRBV18, the J call TRBJ2-7; TRBD2 might be the D (5 bases). The V end lost 4 bases, the J end lost 3 bases, and 10 bases lay between the germline ends. The CDR3 has 13 amino acids. Germline values: CDR1 KGHSH, CDR2 LQKENI. CDR3 sequence (DNA): TGTGCCAGCTCACTTGGACTCGACTACGAGCAGTACTTC. This translates into CASSLGLDYEQYF.

This chain links TRBV4-2 with TRBJ2-2, with D possibly matching TRBD2 (6 bases). V was cut by 2 bases and J by 4 bases, with 11 bases left in between. The V gene's germline CDR1 is LGHNA and CDR2 YNFKEQ. The CDR3 is 15 amino acids. The DNA of the CDR3 is TGTGCCAGCAGCCAACCTACCGGGGGCACCGGGGAGCTGTTTTTT. Its protein product is CASSQPTGGTGELFF.

In its sample, this clone was seen once. This sequence joins TRBV7-9 and TRBJ2-5; unclear D gene. The CDR3 length is 15 residues. CDR1 is SEHNR, CDR2 FQNEAQ, per germline (reference sequence). Trimming took off 1 base at V and 2 bases at J, with 11 bases between the two ends. This CDR3 is CASSLGLADQETQYF. CDR3 coding DNA: TGTGCCAGCAGCTTAGGTTTAGCAGATCAAGAGACCCAGTACTTC.

This clone was counted between two and nine times. The V and J genes are TRBV28 and TRBJ1-5; TRBD1 matches at 7 bases. Germline V gives CDR1 MDHEN, CDR2 SYDVKM. The length of the CDR3 is 15 residues. Unmatched junction bases numbered 9, after V lost 5 bases and J lost 5 bases. CDR3 DNA: TGTGCCAGCAGTACTCTCGGGACAGTCGATCAGCCCCAGCATTTT. This codes for CASSTLGTVDQPQHF.

The chain is built from TRBV6-5 and TRBJ2-1; 8 nucleotides line up with TRBD2. Per germline, CDR1 MNHEY and CDR2 SVGAGI. The J segment lost 6 bases and the V segment lost 0 bases, leaving 7 bases of the junction unmatched. The CDR3 consists of 16 residues. CDR3 region: CASSYSREGPTNEQFF. Here the CDR3 DNA reads TGTGCCAGCAGTTACTCTCGGGAGGGCCCGACCAATGAGCAGTTCTTC.

The chain carries TRBV5-6 and TRBJ1-1; 7 nucleotides match TRBD1. Germline assignment: CDR1 SGHDT and CDR2 YYEEEE. CDR3 length: 18 residues. The J segment lost 4 bases and the V segment lost 5 bases, leaving 20 bases of the junction unmatched. The CDR3 nucleotides are TGTGCCAGCAGTTCCGGGACAGTTCTTATGGGAGCTCGCACTGAAGCTTTCTTT. It codes for CASSSGTVLMGARTEAFF.

The chain couples TRBV6-1 to TRBJ1-3; D is undetermined. V was cut by 2 bases and J by 4 bases, with 15 bases left in between. Germline V CDR1 and CDR2: MNHNS, SASEGT. This CDR3 spans 16 amino acids. DNA for the CDR3: TGTGCCAGCAGTGAAATGGCGGATTTTGGAGGAAACACCATATATTTT. This codes for CASSEMADFGGNTIYF.

In this sample, this clone turned up once. The chain recombines TRBV5-8 with TRBJ2-6; no firm D call. The CDR3 has 16 residues. V was trimmed by 4 bases and J by 4 bases, leaving 15 bases between them. CDR1 SGHTS and CDR2 YDEGEE come from the germline V gene. Here the CDR3 DNA reads TGTGCCAGCAGCGCTTACACCTTTATCGGGGCCAACGTCCTGACTTTC. Translated, it gives CASSAYTFIGANVLTF. Drawing the rest from reference TRBV5-8 and TRBJ2-6, the complete variable domain is EAGVTQSPTHLIKTRGQQATLRCSPISGHTSVYWYQQALGLGLQFLLWYDEGEERNRGNFPPRFSGRQFPNYSSELNVNALELEDSALYLCASSAYTFIGANVLTFGAGSRLTVL.

With regard to this clone: Other DNA sequences in this specimen translate into the identical CDR3. The chain links TRBV29-1 to TRBJ2-7, with 7 positions matching TRBD1. After removal of 0 bases from V and 2 bases from J, the junction contained 7 bases not matched to a gene. The CDR3 extends over 15 amino acids. The V gene's germline CDR1 is SQVTM and CDR2 ANQGSEA. The CDR3 nucleotides are TGCAGCGTTGAAGATAATAAGGGGGCGACCTACGAGCAGTACTTC. It yields the protein CSVEDNKGATYEQYF.

The rearrangement joins TRBV2 to TRBJ2-7, with D possibly TRBD2 on 6 matching bases. This CDR3 contains 12 residues. Trimming shortened V by 8 bases and J by 6 bases, and 14 bases separated the two germline ends. Germline V CDR1 and CDR2: SNHLY, FYNNEI. CDR3 residues: CASQDSGSEQYF. CDR3 nucleotide sequence: TGTGCCAGCCAAGATAGCGGCTCCGAGCAGTACTTC.

This chain connects TRBV5-6 to TRBJ2-7, with a tentative D call TRBD1 (5 bases). Trimming took 4 bases from V and 1 from J, leaving 18 bases between them. CDR3 length: 16 residues. Germline CDR1 is SGHDT and CDR2 is YYEEEE. The CDR3 bases are TGTGCCAGCAGCAGCTTAGGGGCGGACGGTTCCTACGAGCAGTACTTC. Translated, it gives CASSSLGADGSYEQYF.

This clone occurred a few times. The rearrangement joins TRBV28 to TRBJ2-2, with D perhaps matching TRBD2 (5 bases). The germline gives CDR1 MDHEN, CDR2 SYDVKM. The CDR3 loop spans 16 amino acids. V was trimmed by 8 bases and J by 5 bases, leaving 21 bases between them. The CDR3 is CASLGAQERETGELFF. CDR3 nucleotide sequence: TGTGCCAGCCTGGGTGCCCAGGAGAGGGAAACCGGGGAGCTGTTTTTT.

This rearrangement joins TRBV7-2 to TRBJ2-1; 9 bases are a match to TRBD2. Trimming removed 1 base from V and 4 bases from J; junction bases left unmatched: 8. The CDR3 runs to 17 residues. CDR1 and CDR2 (germline): SGHTA, FQGNSA. In nucleotides, the CDR3 is TGTGCCAGCAGCTTAGAGGTAGGACTAGCGAGTTACAATGAGCAGTTCTTC. Translation: CASSLEVGLASYNEQFF.

This clone has a handful of counts. The genes are TRBV28 and TRBJ1-5; possibly TRBD1 for D (5 bases). This CDR3 has 14 residues. CDR1 and CDR2 from the germline V gene are MDHEN and SYDVKM. The germline V and J ends were trimmed by 0 bases and 11 bases, with 14 bases remaining between them. CDR3 protein: CASSLWDTNRAQHF. CDR3 bases: TGTGCCAGCAGTTTATGGGACACCAATCGAGCCCAGCATTTT. The whole variable domain, filled in from reference TRBV28 and TRBJ1-5, reads DVKVTQSSRYLVKRTGEKVFLECVQDMDHENMFWYRQDPGLGLRLIYFSYDVKMKEKGDIPEGYSVSREKKERFSLILESASTNQTSMYLCASSLWDTNRAQHFGDGTRLSIL.

The rearrangement uses TRBV6-5 and TRBJ2-7, with D uncertain. This CDR3 has 12 residues. Germline CDR1 reads MNHEY; CDR2 reads SVGAGI. The V gene lost 5 bases and the J gene lost 0 bases, with 5 bases spanning the gap. Here the CDR3 DNA reads TGTGCCAGCAGTAACACCTCCTACGAGCAGTACTTC. It is translated as CASSNTSYEQYF.

The chain is built from TRBV5-6 and TRBJ1-3, with D unresolved. The germline gives CDR1 SGHDT, CDR2 YYEEEE. The CDR3 has 15 residues. V lost 2 bases, J lost 2 bases, and 11 bases lay in between. Here the CDR3 DNA reads TGTGCCAGCAGCTTAACGGGAAATGCTGGAAACACCATATATTTT. This encodes CASSLTGNAGNTIYF.

The chain joins TRBV30 to TRBJ2-3; 12 bases fit TRBD2. CDR1 and CDR2 from the germline V gene are GTSNPN and SVGIG (reference sequence). V trimming: 8 bases; J trimming: 3 bases; junction bases outside the gene matches: 9. The CDR3 spans 15 residues. The chain's CDR3 is CAGGRGTSGTDTQYF. Written as DNA, the CDR3 is TGTGCCGGTGGAAGGGGGACTAGCGGGACAGATACGCAGTATTTT.

The chain couples TRBV28 to TRBJ1-1, with 10 bases aligning to TRBD1. This CDR3 has 14 residues. Germline V gives CDR1 MDHEN, CDR2 SYDVKM. Trimming cost V 6 bases and J 3 bases; bases outside gene matches: 4. CDR3 coding DNA: TGTGCCAGCAGGAGCGGGACAGGGGACACTGAAGCTTTCTTT. Its translation: CASRSGTGDTEAFF. Based on the CDR3 plus reference TRBV28 and TRBJ1-1, the full variable domain is DVKVTQSSRYLVKRTGEKVFLECVQDMDHENMFWYRQDPGLGLRLIYFSYDVKMKEKGDIPEGYSVSREKKERFSLILESASTNQTSMYLCASRSGTGDTEAFFGQGTRLTVV.

The chain couples TRBV11-1 to TRBJ2-1, with D tentatively TRBD2 (6 bases). This CDR3 has 16 amino acids. V was trimmed by 0 bases and J by 5 bases, leaving 14 bases between them. CDR1 and CDR2 from the germline V gene are SGHAT and FQDESV (reference sequence). CDR3 sequence (DNA): TGTGCCAGCAGCTTAGCCGGGACTGGAATAAACAATGAGCAGTTCTTC. This encodes CASSLAGTGINNEQFF.